This T cell receptor beta chain was observed in a study of Graves' ophthalmopathy and Graves' hyperthyroidism. Whole-study findings and limits: A majority of expanded thyroid clonotypes exceeding 0.001 frequency were likewise present in blood.

This CDR3 contains 15 residues. CDR1 is MDHEN and CDR2 is SYDVKM in the germline V gene. V lost 4 bases and J lost 4; bases outside the gene matches: 6. Under 3 months in duration, the ophthalmopathy in affected donors had moderate-to-severe activity, CAS ≥3 and NOSPECS ≥4. The diagnostic workup employed clinical symptoms, serum thyroxine, TRAb, thyroid ultrasound and orbital computed tomography. The PBMC fraction was derived from under 11 ml of fresh peripheral blood. This clonotype was found many times. Its antigen is not identified. Amplification of TCR beta CDR3 regions used RNA transcripts. The authors performed first-round RT-PCR with HTBI primers and then a second-round multiplex PCR. TCRdb re-analysed the multiplex PCR reads in MiXCR, keeping a single row per CDR3 protein. The sample lists 360,000 or so distinct CDR3 sequences, 15% to 20% occurring once.

The sequence was obtained from a woman aged 18 to 35 with Graves' ophthalmopathy. Sequencing input: peripheral blood. The chain uses TRBV28 and TRBJ2-5, with 10 bases identical to TRBD2. CDR3 sequence (DNA): TGTGCCAGCAGTTCAGGAGCGGGGGGGATAGAGACCCAGTACTTC. Its protein is CASSSGAGGIETQYF.